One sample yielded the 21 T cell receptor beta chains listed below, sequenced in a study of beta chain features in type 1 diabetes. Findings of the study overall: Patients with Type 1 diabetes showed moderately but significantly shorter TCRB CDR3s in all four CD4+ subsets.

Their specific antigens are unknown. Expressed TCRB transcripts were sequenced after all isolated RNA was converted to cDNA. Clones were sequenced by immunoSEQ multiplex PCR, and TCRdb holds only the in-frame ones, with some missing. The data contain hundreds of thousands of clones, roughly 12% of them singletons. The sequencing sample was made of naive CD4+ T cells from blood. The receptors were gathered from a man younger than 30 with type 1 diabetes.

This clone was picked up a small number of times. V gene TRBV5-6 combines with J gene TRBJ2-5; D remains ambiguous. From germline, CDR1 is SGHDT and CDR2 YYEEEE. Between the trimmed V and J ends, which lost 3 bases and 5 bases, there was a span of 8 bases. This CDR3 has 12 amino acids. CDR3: CASSSRRETQYF. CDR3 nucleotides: TGTGCCAGCAGCTCCCGGCGGGAGACCCAGTACTTC.

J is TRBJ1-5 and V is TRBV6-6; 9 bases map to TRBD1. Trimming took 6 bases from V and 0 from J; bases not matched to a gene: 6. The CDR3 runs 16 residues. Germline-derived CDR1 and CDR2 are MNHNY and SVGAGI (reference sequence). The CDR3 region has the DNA TGTGCCAGCAGGCTACCACAGGGGGCTAGCAATCAGCCCCAGCATTTT. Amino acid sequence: CASRLPQGASNQPQHF.

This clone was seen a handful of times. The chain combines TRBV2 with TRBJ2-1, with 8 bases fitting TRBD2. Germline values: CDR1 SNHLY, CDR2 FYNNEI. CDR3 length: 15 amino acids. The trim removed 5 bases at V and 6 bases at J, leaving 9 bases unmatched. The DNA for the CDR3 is TGTGCCAGCAGTCCGATCGTTGCGGGGGGCAATGAGCAGTTCTTC. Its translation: CASSPIVAGGNEQFF.

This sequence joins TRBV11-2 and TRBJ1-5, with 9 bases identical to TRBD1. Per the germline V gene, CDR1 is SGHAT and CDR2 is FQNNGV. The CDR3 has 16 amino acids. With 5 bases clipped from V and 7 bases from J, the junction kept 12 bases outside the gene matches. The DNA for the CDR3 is TGTGCCAGCAGCCCGAAAAGACAGGGGGTGCGGCAGCCCCAGCATTTT. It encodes CASSPKRQGVRQPQHF.

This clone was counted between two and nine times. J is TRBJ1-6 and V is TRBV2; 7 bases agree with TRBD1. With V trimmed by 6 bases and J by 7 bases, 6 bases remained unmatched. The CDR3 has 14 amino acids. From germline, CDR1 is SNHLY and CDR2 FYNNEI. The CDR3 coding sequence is TGTGCCAGCAGCCAGACAGGGCCCAATTCACCCCTCCACTTT. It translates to CASSQTGPNSPLHF.

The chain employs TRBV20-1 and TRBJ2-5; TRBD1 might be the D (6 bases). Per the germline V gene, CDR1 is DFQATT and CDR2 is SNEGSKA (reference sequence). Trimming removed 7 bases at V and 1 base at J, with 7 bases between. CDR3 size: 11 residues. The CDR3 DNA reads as TGCAGTGTGGGGGCCCAAGAGACCCAGTACTTC. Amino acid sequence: CSVGAQETQYF.

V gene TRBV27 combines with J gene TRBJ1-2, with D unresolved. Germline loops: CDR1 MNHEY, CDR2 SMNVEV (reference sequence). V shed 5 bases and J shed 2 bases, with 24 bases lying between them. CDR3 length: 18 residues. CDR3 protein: CASSRSPQAAALNYGYTF. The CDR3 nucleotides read TGTGCCAGCAGTCGCTCTCCTCAGGCGGCAGCCTTAAACTATGGCTACACCTTC.

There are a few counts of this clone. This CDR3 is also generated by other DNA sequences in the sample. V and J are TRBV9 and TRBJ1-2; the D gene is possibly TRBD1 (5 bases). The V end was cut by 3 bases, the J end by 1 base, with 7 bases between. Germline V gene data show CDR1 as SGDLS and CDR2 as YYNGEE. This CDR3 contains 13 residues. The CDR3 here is CASSAQGNYGYTF. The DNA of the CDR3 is TGTGCCAGCAGCGCCCAGGGTAACTATGGCTACACCTTC.

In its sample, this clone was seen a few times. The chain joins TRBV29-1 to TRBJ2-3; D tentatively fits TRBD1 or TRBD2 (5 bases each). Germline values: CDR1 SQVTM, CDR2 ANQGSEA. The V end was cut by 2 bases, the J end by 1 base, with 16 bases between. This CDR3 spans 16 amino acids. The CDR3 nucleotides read TGCAGCGTTGAATCCGGGACGGACAAACGCACAGATACGCAGTATTTT. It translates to CSVESGTDKRTDTQYF.

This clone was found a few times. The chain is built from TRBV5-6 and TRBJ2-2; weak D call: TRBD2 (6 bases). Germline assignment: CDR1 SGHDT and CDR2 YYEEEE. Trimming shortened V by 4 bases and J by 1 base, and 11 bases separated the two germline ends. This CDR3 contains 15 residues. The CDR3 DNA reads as TGTGCCAGCAGCCAACCGGGACTGAACACCGGGGAGCTGTTTTTT. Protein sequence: CASSQPGLNTGELFF.

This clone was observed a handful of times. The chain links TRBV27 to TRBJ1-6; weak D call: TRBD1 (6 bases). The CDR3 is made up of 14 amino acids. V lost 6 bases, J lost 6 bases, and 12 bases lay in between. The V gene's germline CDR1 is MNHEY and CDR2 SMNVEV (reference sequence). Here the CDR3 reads CASRGGQANSPLHF. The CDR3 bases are TGTGCCAGCAGAGGGGGGCAGGCTAATTCACCCCTCCACTTT.

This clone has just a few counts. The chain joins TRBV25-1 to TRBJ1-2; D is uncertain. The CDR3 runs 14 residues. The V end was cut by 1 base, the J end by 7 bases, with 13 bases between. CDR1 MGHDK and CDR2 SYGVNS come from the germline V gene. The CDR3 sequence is CASSEFEGSGGYTF. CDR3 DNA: TGTGCCAGCAGTGAATTCGAGGGTTCGGGTGGCTACACCTTC.

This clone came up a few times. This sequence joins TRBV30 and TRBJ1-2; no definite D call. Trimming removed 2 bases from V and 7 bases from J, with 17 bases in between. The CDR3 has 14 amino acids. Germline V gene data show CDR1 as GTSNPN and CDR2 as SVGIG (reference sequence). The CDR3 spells CAWSPGVVYTGYTF. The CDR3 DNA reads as TGTGCCTGGAGTCCCGGTGTAGTGTACACTGGCTACACCTTC.

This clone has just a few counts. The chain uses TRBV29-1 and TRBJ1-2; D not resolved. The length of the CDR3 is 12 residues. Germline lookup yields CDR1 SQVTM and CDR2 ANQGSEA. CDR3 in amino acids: CRSGWARYGYTF. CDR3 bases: TGCAGATCTGGGTGGGCACGCTATGGCTACACCTTC.

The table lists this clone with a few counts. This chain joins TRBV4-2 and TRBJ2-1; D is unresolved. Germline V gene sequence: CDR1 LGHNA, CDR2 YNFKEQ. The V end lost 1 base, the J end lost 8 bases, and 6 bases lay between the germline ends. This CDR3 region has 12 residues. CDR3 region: CASSQVGYEQFF. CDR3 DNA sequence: TGTGCCAGCAGCCAAGTAGGCTATGAGCAGTTCTTC.

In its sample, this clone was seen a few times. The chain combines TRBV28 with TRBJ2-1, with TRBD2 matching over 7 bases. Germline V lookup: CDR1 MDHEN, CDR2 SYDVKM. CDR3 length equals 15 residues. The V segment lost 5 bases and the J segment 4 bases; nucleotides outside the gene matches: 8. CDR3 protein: CASSPPSGQYNEQFF. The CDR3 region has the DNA TGTGCCAGCAGTCCTCCTAGCGGCCAATACAATGAGCAGTTCTTC.

CDR3 coding DNA: TGTGCCAGCAGCGTGGACAGGGTTCGTGGCTACACCTTC. This codes for CASSVDRVRGYTF. This chain connects TRBV14 to TRBJ1-2; 8 nucleotides agree with TRBD1. Losses at the gene ends were 5 bases for V and 7 bases for J; bases not matched to a gene: 6. The CDR3 runs to 13 residues. Germline V gives CDR1 SGHDN, CDR2 FVKESK.

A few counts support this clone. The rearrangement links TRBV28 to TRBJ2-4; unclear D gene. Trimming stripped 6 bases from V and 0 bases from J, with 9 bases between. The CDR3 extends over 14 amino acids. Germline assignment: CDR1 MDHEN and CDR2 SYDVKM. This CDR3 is CASSQARAKNIQYF. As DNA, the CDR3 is TGTGCCAGCAGCCAGGCTCGAGCCAAAAACATTCAGTACTTC.

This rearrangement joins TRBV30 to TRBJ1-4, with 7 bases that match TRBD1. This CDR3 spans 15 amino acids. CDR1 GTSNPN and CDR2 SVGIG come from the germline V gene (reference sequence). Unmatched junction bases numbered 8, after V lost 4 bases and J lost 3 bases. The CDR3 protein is CAWTRDRVANEKLFF. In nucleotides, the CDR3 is TGTGCCTGGACGCGTGACAGGGTTGCTAATGAAAAACTGTTTTTT.

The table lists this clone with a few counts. CDR3: CASSLTWNEQFF. In nucleotides, the CDR3 is TGCGCCAGCAGCTTGACTTGGAACGAGCAGTTCTTC. V gene TRBV5-1 combines with J gene TRBJ2-1; D remains ambiguous. This CDR3 region has 12 residues. Germline CDR1 SGHRS, CDR2 YFSETQ. V was clipped by 1 base and J by 10 bases, with 9 bases between them.

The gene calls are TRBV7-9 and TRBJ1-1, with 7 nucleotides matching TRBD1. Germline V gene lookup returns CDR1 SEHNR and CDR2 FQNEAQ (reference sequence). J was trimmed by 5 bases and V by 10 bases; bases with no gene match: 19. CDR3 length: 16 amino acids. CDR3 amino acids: CATFLNAAGGLTEAFF. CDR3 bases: TGTGCCACCTTCCTCAACGCGGCAGGGGGATTGACTGAAGCTTTCTTT.